The clone carrying this T cell receptor (beta chain) appeared a few times. Its antigen is undetermined. After constant-region reverse-primer amplification, full-length variable regions underwent semi-nested PCR with Nested Universal Primer A. TCRdb processed the 5' RACE reads anew with MiXCR; each CDR3 protein has one entry. The table records about 64,000 distinct CDR3 sequences, about 20% of them present only once. Study results and limitations: Greatest tumor Treg TCR overlap was with tumor naive CD4+ cells.

This CDR3 has 12 amino acids. V was clipped by 2 bases and J by 6 bases, with 8 bases between them. Germline CDR1 and CDR2: MNHNS and SASEGT. The sequenced sample was memory CD4+ T cells sorted from a lymph node. Subset noted: memory CD4+ T cells, CD4+CD45RO+CD25-. The sequence was collected from a female donor with breast cancer. The chain recombines TRBV6-1 with TRBJ2-7; D uncertain. The CDR3 DNA follows: TGTGCCAGCAGTGAAAACTTAGGCGAGCAGTACTTC. Its protein product is CASSENLGEQYF.